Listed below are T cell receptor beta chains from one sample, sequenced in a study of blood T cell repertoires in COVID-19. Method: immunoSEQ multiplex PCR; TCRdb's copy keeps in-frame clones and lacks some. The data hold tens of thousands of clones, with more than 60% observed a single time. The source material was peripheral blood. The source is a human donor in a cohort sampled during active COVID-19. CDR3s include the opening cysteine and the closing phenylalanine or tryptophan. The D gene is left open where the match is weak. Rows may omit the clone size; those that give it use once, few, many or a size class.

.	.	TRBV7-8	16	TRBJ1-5	CASSLLLGAGVQPQHF	TGTGCCAGCAGCCTACTGCTGGGGGCCGGTGTTCAGCCCCAGCATTTT
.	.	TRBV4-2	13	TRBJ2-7	CASSQETSSEQYF	TGTGCCAGCAGCCAGGAGACTAGTTCCGAGCAGTACTTC
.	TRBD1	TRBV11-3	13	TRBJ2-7	CASSLGEGAEQYF	TGTGCCAGCAGCTTGGGAGAGGGGGCCGAGCAGTACTTC
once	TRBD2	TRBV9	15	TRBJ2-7	CASSAGLAEYYEQYF	TGTGCCAGCAGCGCCGGACTAGCGGAGTACTACGAGCAGTACTTC
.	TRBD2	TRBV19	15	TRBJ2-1	CASSIRGLARNEQFF	TGTGCCAGTAGTATCCGGGGACTAGCGAGGAATGAGCAGTTCTTC
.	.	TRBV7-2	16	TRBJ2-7	CASSLAPTGNSYEQYF	TGTGCCAGCAGCTTAGCGCCTACGGGGAACTCCTACGAGCAGTACTTC
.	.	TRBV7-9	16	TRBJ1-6	CASSLVVGQGLSPLHF	TGTGCCAGCAGCTTAGTTGTCGGGCAGGGACTCTCACCCCTCCACTTT
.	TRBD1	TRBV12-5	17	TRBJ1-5	CASGLVRGTGGEQPQHF	TGTGCTAGTGGTTTGGTACGCGGGACAGGGGGCGAGCAGCCCCAGCATTTT
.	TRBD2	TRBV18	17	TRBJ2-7	CASSPGTSGRAIREQYF	TGTGCCAGCTCACCCGGGACTAGCGGGAGGGCCATTCGCGAGCAGTACTTC
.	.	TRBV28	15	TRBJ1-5	CASSLGGFSNQPQHF	TGTGCCAGCAGTTTAGGGGGGTTTAGCAATCAGCCCCAGCATTTT
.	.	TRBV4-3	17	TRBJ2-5	CASSQDFDAGWGETQYF	TGCGCCAGCAGCCAAGATTTTGATGCGGGATGGGGGGAGACCCAGTACTTC
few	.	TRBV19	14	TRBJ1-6	CASSIGQSGSPLHF	TGTGCCAGTAGTATCGGACAGTCCGGTTCACCCCTCCACTTT
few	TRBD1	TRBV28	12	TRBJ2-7	CATRQGPYEQYF	TGTGCCACTCGACAGGGTCCCTACGAGCAGTACTTC
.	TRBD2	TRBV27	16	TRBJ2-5	CASSTTLTSGAETQYF	TGTGCCAGCAGCACTACCCTGACTAGCGGGGCGGAGACCCAGTACTTC
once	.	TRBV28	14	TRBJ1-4	CASSLTVNNEKLFF	TGTGCCAGCAGTTTAACGGTTAATAATGAAAAACTGTTTTTT
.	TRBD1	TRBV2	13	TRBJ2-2	CASTGQGLGELFF	TGTGCCAGCACGGGACAGGGGCTCGGGGAGCTGTTTTTT
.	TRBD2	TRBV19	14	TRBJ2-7	CASTQGGGSSEQYF	TGTGCCAGTACCCAGGGAGGCGGGAGTTCCGAGCAGTACTTC
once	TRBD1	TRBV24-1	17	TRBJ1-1	CATSDLDRDTPNTEAFF	TGTGCCACCAGTGATTTAGACAGGGATACCCCGAACACTGAAGCTTTCTTT
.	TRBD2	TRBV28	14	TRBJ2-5	CASSKLAGGETQYF	TGTGCCAGCAGTAAACTAGCGGGGGGAGAGACCCAGTACTTC
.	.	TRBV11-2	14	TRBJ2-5	CASSLGGLQETQYF	TGTGCCAGCAGCTTAGGAGGGCTCCAAGAGACCCAGTACTTC
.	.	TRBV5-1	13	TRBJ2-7	CASSLGSDYEQYF	TGCGCCAGCAGCTTGGGATCAGACTACGAGCAGTACTTC
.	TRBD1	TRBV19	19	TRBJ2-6	CASSIATTGASSGANVLTF	TGTGCCAGTAGTATCGCCACGACAGGGGCCAGCTCTGGGGCCAACGTCCTGACTTTC
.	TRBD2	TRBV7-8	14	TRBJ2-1	CASSTGLAGGEQFF	TGTGCCAGCAGCACGGGACTAGCGGGAGGGGAGCAGTTCTTC
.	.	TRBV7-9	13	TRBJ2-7	CASSATAQGEQYF	TGTGCCAGCAGCGCGACGGCGCAGGGCGAGCAGTACTTC
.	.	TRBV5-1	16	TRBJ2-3	CASSGAGDRRTDTQYF	TGCGCCAGCTCTGGGGCAGGGGATAGAAGGACAGATACGCAGTATTTT
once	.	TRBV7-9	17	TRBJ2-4	CASSRTVADIAKNIQYF	TGTGCCAGCAGCCGAACCGTAGCGGATATAGCCAAAAACATTCAGTACTTC
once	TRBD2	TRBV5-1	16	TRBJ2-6	CASSLQIAGGANVLTF	TGCGCCAGCAGCTTGCAGATAGCGGGTGGGGCCAACGTCCTGACTTTC
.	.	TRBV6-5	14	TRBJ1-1	CASRTGVGTAEAFF	TGTGCCAGCAGGACGGGGGTGGGCACTGCGGAAGCTTTCTTT
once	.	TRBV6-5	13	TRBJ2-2	CASRGHNTGELFF	TGTGCCAGCAGGGGACACAACACCGGGGAGCTGTTTTTT
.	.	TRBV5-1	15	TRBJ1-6	CASSTEWARNSPLHF	TGCGCCAGCAGTACAGAGTGGGCCCGGAATTCACCCCTCCACTTT
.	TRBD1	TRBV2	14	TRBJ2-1	CASNRDRGPNEQFF	TGTGCCAGCAATCGGGACAGGGGCCCTAATGAGCAGTTCTTC
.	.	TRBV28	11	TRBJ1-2	CASSSVYGYTF	TGTGCCAGCAGTTCCGTCTATGGCTACACCTTC
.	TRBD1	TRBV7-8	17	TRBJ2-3	CASSLVGVRGRTDTQYF	TGTGCCAGCAGCTTAGTAGGGGTCAGGGGGCGAACAGATACGCAGTATTTT
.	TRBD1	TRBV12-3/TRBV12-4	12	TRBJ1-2	CASSWDRLGYTF	TGTGCCAGCAGTTGGGACAGATTAGGCTACACCTTC
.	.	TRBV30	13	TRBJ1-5	CAWSVRNNQPQHF	TGTGCCTGGAGTGTCAGGAACAATCAGCCCCAGCATTTT
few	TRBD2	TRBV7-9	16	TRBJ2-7	CASSLAGSGRSYEQYF	TGTGCCAGCAGCTTAGCGGGTAGCGGGAGGTCCTACGAGCAGTACTTC
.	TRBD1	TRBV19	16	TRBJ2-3	CASSDLRDRGTDTQYF	TGTGCCAGTAGCGACCTCCGGGACAGGGGAACGGATACGCAGTATTTT
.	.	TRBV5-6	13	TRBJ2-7	CASSLVPSYEQYF	TGTGCCAGCAGCTTGGTACCGAGCTACGAGCAGTACTTC